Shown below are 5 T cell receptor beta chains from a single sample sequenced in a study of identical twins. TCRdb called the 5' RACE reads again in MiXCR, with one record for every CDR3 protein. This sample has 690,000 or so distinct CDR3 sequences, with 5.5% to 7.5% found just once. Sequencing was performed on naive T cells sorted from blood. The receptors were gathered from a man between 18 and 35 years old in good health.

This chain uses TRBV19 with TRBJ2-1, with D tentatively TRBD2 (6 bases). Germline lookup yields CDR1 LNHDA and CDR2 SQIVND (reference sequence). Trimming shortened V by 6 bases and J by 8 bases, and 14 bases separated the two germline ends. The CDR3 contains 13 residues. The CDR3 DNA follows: TGTGCCAGTAGCTGGGGCCAGCGGGATGAGCAGTTCTTC. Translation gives CASSWGQRDEQFF. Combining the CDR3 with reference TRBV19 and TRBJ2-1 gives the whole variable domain DGGITQSPKYLFRKEGQNVTLSCEQNLNHDAMYWYRQDPGQGLRLIYYSQIVNDFQKGDIAEGYSVSREKKESFPLTVTSAQKNPTAFYLCASSWGQRDEQFFGPGTRLTVL.

CDR3 sequence reads: CATRPGLAGYEQYF. The CDR3 DNA sequence: TGTGCCACCAGGCCGGGACTAGCGGGCTACGAGCAGTACTTC. The rearrangement uses TRBV15 and TRBJ2-7; 12 bases agree with TRBD2. Looked up from germline, CDR1 is LNHNV and CDR2 is YYDKDF (reference sequence). The V and J ends lost 6 bases and 3 bases, in that order; junction bases with no gene match: 3. The CDR3 is made up of 14 amino acids.

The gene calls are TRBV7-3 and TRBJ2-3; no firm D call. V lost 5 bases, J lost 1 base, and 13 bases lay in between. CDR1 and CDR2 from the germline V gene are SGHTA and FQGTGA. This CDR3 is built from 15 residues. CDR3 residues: CASSPGPRGTDTQYF. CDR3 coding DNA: TGTGCCAGCAGCCCCGGGCCCCGGGGCACAGATACGCAGTATTTT.

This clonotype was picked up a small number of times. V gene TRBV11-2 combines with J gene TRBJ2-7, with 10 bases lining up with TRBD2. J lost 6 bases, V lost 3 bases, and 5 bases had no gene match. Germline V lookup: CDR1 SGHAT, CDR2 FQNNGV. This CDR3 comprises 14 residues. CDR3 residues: CASSLVPSGSEQYV. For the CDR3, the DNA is TGTGCCAGCAGCTTGGTGCCTAGCGGGAGCGAGCAGTACGTC.

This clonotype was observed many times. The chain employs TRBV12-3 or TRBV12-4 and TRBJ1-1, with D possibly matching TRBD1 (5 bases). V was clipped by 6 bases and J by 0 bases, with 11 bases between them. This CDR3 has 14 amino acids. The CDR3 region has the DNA TGTGCCAGCAGGCCGGGGGGGATGAACACTGAAGCTTTCTTT. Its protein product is CASRPGGMNTEAFF.